This entry lists 10 T cell receptor beta chains sequenced from one sample in a study of chemoradiotherapy in HPV16-positive cancers. Method: immunoSEQ multiplex PCR; TCRdb's copy keeps in-frame clones and lacks some. Of approximately 2,000 clones in the sample, about 82% were seen once. The sequencing used tumor tissue, collected from a patient who underwent chemoradiotherapy. The receptors were sampled from a human donor with HPV-associated anogenital cancer.

The V and J genes are TRBV9 and TRBJ1-2; D not resolved. The CDR3 sequence is 14 residues long. Trimming took off 3 bases at V and 0 bases at J, with 9 bases between the two ends. Germline V CDR1 and CDR2: SGDLS, YYNGEE. CDR3 loop: CASSEGPSNYGYTF. DNA for the CDR3: TGTGCCAGCAGCGAAGGACCTTCTAACTATGGCTACACCTTC.

The V and J genes are TRBV5-1 and TRBJ2-5, with D hard to call. The CDR3 totals 13 residues. V lost 4 bases to trimming and J lost 5 bases, with 12 bases between them. The germline V gene encodes CDR1 SGHRS and CDR2 YFSETQ. CDR3 sequence reads: CASSTTLGETQYF. The CDR3, as DNA: TGCGCCAGCAGCACCACCTTAGGGGAGACCCAGTACTTC.

This clone was counted between two and nine times. The CDR3 region is CASSPLGRGETQYF. In nucleotides, the CDR3 is TGTGCCAGCAGCCCTCTAGGGCGAGGGGAGACCCAGTACTTC. This rearrangement joins TRBV11-2 to TRBJ2-5, with D possibly TRBD2 on 5 matching bases. Germline CDR1 is SGHAT and CDR2 is FQNNGV. V was cut by 5 bases and J by 5 bases, with 15 bases left in between. This CDR3 spans 14 amino acids.

V usage is TRBV19 and J usage is TRBJ2-7; D uncertain. CDR3 length: 13 residues. The V end was cut by 4 bases, the J end by 2 bases, with 9 bases between. Germline V gene sequence: CDR1 LNHDA, CDR2 SQIVND (reference sequence). CDR3 in amino acids: CASSNGITYEQYF. The CDR3 coding sequence is TGTGCCAGTAGTAACGGTATCACCTACGAGCAGTACTTC.

The chain recombines TRBV6-4 with TRBJ2-3; no clear D gene. Germline-derived CDR1 and CDR2 are MRHNA and SNTAGT. The CDR3 contains 14 residues. Between the trimmed V and J ends, which lost 1 base and 1 base, there was a span of 6 bases. CDR3 region: CASSDLDGTDTQYF. For the CDR3, the DNA is TGTGCCAGCAGTGACTTAGACGGCACAGATACGCAGTATTTT.

V gene TRBV5-4 combines with J gene TRBJ2-7, with a possible D match to TRBD2 (7 bases). With 4 bases removed from V and 5 bases from J, the gap between germline ends came to 22 bases. This CDR3 spans 16 amino acids. CDR1 and CDR2 from the germline V gene are SGHNT and YYREEE (reference sequence). This CDR3 reads CASSRPVGGRADEQYF. The DNA for the CDR3 is TGTGCCAGCAGCCGGCCGGTCGGGGGGCGCGCCGACGAGCAGTACTTC.

V is TRBV4-1 and J is TRBJ1-1; TRBD1 might be the D (5 bases). V shed 8 bases and J shed 0 bases, with 16 bases lying between them. Looked up from germline, CDR1 is MGHRA and CDR2 is YSYEKL. The CDR3 has 15 amino acids. DNA of the CDR3: TGCGCCAGCGGCATGACAGAACGCTTGAACACTGAAGCTTTCTTT. This encodes CASGMTERLNTEAFF.

This clone was seen a handful of times. The genes are TRBV5-1 and TRBJ2-3; D is perhaps TRBD1 or TRBD2 (5 bases each). The germline V and J ends were trimmed by 4 bases and 4 bases, with 10 bases remaining between them. The CDR3 spans 13 residues. The germline V gene has CDR1 SGHRS and CDR2 YFSETQ. DNA for the CDR3: TGCGCCAGCAGCATCGGGGCCGCAGATACGCAGTATTTT. It encodes CASSIGAADTQYF.

The chain couples TRBV5-1 to TRBJ2-5; 7 positions match TRBD1. In germline, CDR1 is SGHRS, CDR2 YFSETQ. The V gene end was trimmed by 1 base and the J gene end by 3 bases; junction bases not matched to a gene: 9. This CDR3 spans 16 amino acids. The DNA for the CDR3 is TGCGCCAGCAGCTTGATAGGGACAGATAAAGAAGAGACCCAGTACTTC. It codes for CASSLIGTDKEETQYF. Using reference TRBV5-1 and TRBJ2-5 for the parts outside the CDR3, the full variable domain is KAGVTQTPRYLIKTRGQQVTLSCSPISGHRSVSWYQQTPGQGLQFLFEYFSETQRNKGNFPGRFSGRQFSNSRSEMNVSTLELGDSALYLCASSLIGTDKEETQYFGPGTRLLVL.

This clone was seen once. The V call is TRBV11-2, the J call TRBJ2-4; TRBD2 is a possible D gene (5 bases). Per the germline V gene, CDR1 is SGHAT and CDR2 is FQNNGV. The CDR3 spans 14 residues. V lost 9 bases to trimming and J lost 8 bases, with 20 bases between them. The CDR3 sequence is CASSDHRTADIQYF. For the CDR3, the DNA is TGTGCCAGTAGCGACCATCGGACGGCAGACATTCAGTACTTC. Complete variable domain (other parts from reference TRBV11-2 and TRBJ2-4): EAGVAQSPRYKIIEKRQSVAFWCNPISGHATLYWYQQILGQGPKLLIQFQNNGVVDDSQLPKDRFSAERLKGVDSTLKIQPAKLEDSAVYLCASSDHRTADIQYFGAGTRLSVL.